This passage covers 27 T cell receptor beta chains from one sample sequenced in a study of patients and donors after allogeneic stem cell transplantation. MiXCR, applied by TCRdb to the RT-PCR reads, yields one record per CDR3 protein. The repertoire holds roughly 940,000 distinct CDR3 sequences, with roughly 17% as singletons. Sequenced sample: blood, either unsorted or a sorted T cell fraction (not recorded which). These receptors originate from a human donor who was either an allogeneic HSCT recipient or a stem cell or donor lymphocyte infusion donor (not recorded which). It is not recorded whose cells these are; they may come from a transplant donor.

The J gene is TRBJ2-3, the V gene TRBV29-1; the match to TRBD1 covers 8 bases. The CDR3 loop spans 13 amino acids. J was trimmed by 0 bases and V by 7 bases; bases with no gene match: 3. Germline CDR1 is SQVTM and CDR2 is ANQGSEA. CDR3 bases: TGCAGCGACCGGGACAGGAGCACAGATACGCAGTATTTT. Translated, it gives CSDRDRSTDTQYF.

The chain carries TRBV11-2 and TRBJ2-5; the D gene is possibly TRBD1 (5 bases). The V end was cut by 8 bases, the J end by 4 bases, with 11 bases between. The CDR3 length is 12 residues. From germline, CDR1 is SGHAT and CDR2 FQNNGV. In DNA form, the CDR3 reads TGTGCCAGCTGGGGCCGAGGAGAGACCCAGTACTTC. Translated: CASWGRGETQYF.

This clonotype was seen a handful of times. The chain carries TRBV12-3 or TRBV12-4 and TRBJ2-5, with no clear D. Trimming removed 3 bases at V and 4 bases at J, with 9 bases between. This CDR3 contains 13 residues. CDR3 amino acids: CASSFNSRETQYF. DNA for the CDR3: TGTGCCAGCAGTTTCAACAGCCGAGAGACCCAGTACTTC.

In its sample, this clonotype was seen a few times. The chain links TRBV9 to TRBJ2-1, with 7 bases that match TRBD2. J lost 0 bases, V lost 4 bases, and 7 bases had no gene match. The CDR3 is 16 amino acids. Germline V gene lookup returns CDR1 SGDLS and CDR2 YYNGEE. The CDR3 spells CASSPSAGDSYNEQFF. CDR3 bases: TGTGCCAGCAGCCCGTCGGCGGGGGACTCCTACAATGAGCAGTTCTTC. The whole variable domain, remainder taken from reference TRBV9 and TRBJ2-1, is DSGVTQTPKHLITATGQRVTLRCSPRSGDLSVYWYQQSLDQGLQFLIQYYNGEERAKGNILERFSAQQFPDLHSELNLSSLELGDSALYFCASSPSAGDSYNEQFFGPGTRLTVL.

This chain connects TRBV3-1 to TRBJ2-5, with TRBD2 as a possible D gene (5 bases). This CDR3 has 16 amino acids. Germline CDR1 and CDR2: LGHDT and YNNKEL (reference sequence). With 4 bases removed from V and 7 bases from J, the gap between germline ends came to 22 bases. CDR3 residues: CASSLFPGELGLTQYF. The CDR3 region has the DNA TGTGCCAGCAGCCTTTTCCCAGGTGAACTAGGGCTGACCCAGTACTTC.

The rearrangement links TRBV10-3 to TRBJ1-2; tentative D call: TRBD1 (5 bases). The germline V gene encodes CDR1 ENHRY and CDR2 SYGVKD. V was clipped by 3 bases and J by 2 bases, with 7 bases between them. CDR3 length: 13 residues. CDR3 nucleotides: TGTGCCATCAGTGATAAGGGGAACTATGGCTACACCTTC. This gives the protein CAISDKGNYGYTF.

This clonotype was counted at least ten times. This chain links TRBV7-8 with TRBJ2-7, with 9 bases aligning to TRBD1. Unmatched junction bases numbered 4, after V lost 6 bases and J lost 1 base. The germline CDR1 and CDR2 sequences are SGHVS and FQNEAQ. This CDR3 spans 14 amino acids. The chain's CDR3 is CASSRGTGSYEQYF. As DNA, the CDR3 is TGTGCCAGCAGTAGGGGGACAGGGTCCTACGAGCAGTACTTC. The entire variable domain, with the rest obtained from reference TRBV7-8 and TRBJ2-7, is as follows: GAGVSQSPRYKVAKRGQDVALRCDPISGHVSLFWYQQALGQGPEFLTYFQNEAQLDKSGLPSDRFFAERPEGSVSTLKIQRTQQEDSAVYLCASSRGTGSYEQYFGPGTRLTVT.

V gene TRBV28 combines with J gene TRBJ1-1; 8 positions agree with TRBD1. Germline values: CDR1 MDHEN, CDR2 SYDVKM. V shed 5 bases, J shed 11 bases, and the junction held 1 base outside the gene matches. This CDR3 spans 10 amino acids. The CDR3 region is CASSHRGAFF. In nucleotides, the CDR3 is TGTGCCAGCAGTCACAGGGGGGCTTTCTTT.

V is TRBV6-5 and J is TRBJ1-1; D gene ambiguous. Germline CDR1 is MNHEY and CDR2 is SVGAGI. The V gene lost 0 bases and the J gene lost 2 bases, with 13 bases spanning the gap. This CDR3 is 16 amino acids long. DNA of the CDR3: TGTGCCAGCAGTTACTCTCTTACCACCGTCAACACTGAAGCTTTCTTT. This codes for CASSYSLTTVNTEAFF.

In this sample, this clonotype turned up a few times. CDR3 nucleotides: TGTGCCAGCACCCCTGAGGTGGCTCCAGGGGGAAACACCATATATTTT. Amino acid sequence: CASTPEVAPGGNTIYF. The rearrangement links TRBV6-9 to TRBJ1-3; tentative D call: TRBD1 (5 bases). Germline CDR1 and CDR2: MNHGY and SVAAGI. V lost 7 bases and J 4 bases, leaving 20 bases between the germline ends. The CDR3 spans 16 residues.

This clonotype was recorded a few times. The CDR3 sequence is CASSPPGLAGAVNEQFF. For the CDR3, the DNA is TGTGCCAGCTCACCACCGGGACTAGCGGGAGCAGTTAATGAGCAGTTCTTC. The chain couples TRBV18 to TRBJ2-1; 14 bases line up with TRBD2. The CDR3 consists of 17 residues. Germline V gene lookup returns CDR1 KGHSH and CDR2 LQKENI. V lost 0 bases and J lost 7; bases outside the gene matches: 5.

This chain joins TRBV7-3 and TRBJ2-3; no definite D call. Germline V gene data show CDR1 as SGHTA and CDR2 as FQGTGA. The V end lost 3 bases, the J end lost 4 bases, and 11 bases lay between the germline ends. This CDR3 comprises 14 residues. CDR3 in DNA: TGTGCCAGCAGCTTGAAGGGCGGTGCAGATACGCAGTATTTT. Translating it yields CASSLKGGADTQYF.

The table lists this clonotype with a few counts. The chain has TRBV10-3 and TRBJ1-1; D is uncertain. This CDR3 has 16 residues. V was pared by 6 bases and J by 2 bases, with 19 bases between. CDR1 ENHRY and CDR2 SYGVKD come from the germline V gene. CDR3 in amino acids: CAISPGGRGVNTEAFF. The CDR3 DNA sequence: TGTGCCATCAGCCCCGGCGGCCGTGGGGTTAACACTGAAGCTTTCTTT.

This clonotype was seen more than once but under ten times. The chain uses TRBV3-1 and TRBJ2-7; 10 bases match TRBD1. Germline CDR1 is LGHDT and CDR2 is YNNKEL (reference sequence). Germline trimming cut 3 bases from V and 6 bases from J; bases unmatched to any gene: 8. This CDR3 has 15 residues. This CDR3 is CASSQGDRGWSEQYF. The CDR3 nucleotides are TGTGCCAGCAGCCAGGGGGACAGGGGATGGTCCGAGCAGTACTTC.

In this sample, this clonotype turned up a few times. CDR3 in DNA: TGTGCCAGCAGCCCCCCGGTAAGCCCCTACAATGAGCAGTTCTTC. It translates to CASSPPVSPYNEQFF. The rearrangement joins TRBV9 to TRBJ2-1, with no clear D. In germline, CDR1 is SGDLS, CDR2 YYNGEE. The CDR3 has 15 amino acids. With 4 bases removed from V and 2 bases from J, the gap between germline ends came to 13 bases.

A few counts support this clonotype. The rearrangement uses TRBV21-1 and TRBJ2-5. TRBV21-1 is marked as a pseudogene. The CDR3 is made up of 15 amino acids. The chain's CDR3 is CASTWLDQGIRTQYF. The DNA for the CDR3 is TGTGCCAGCACCTGGTTAGACCAAGGGATTCGGACCCAGTACTTC.

This clonotype turned up a few times. The gene calls are TRBV5-6 and TRBJ2-1; D gene unclear. The length of the CDR3 is 13 residues. V was trimmed by 2 bases and J by 8 bases, leaving 11 bases between them. Germline CDR1 SGHDT, CDR2 YYEEEE. Here the CDR3 reads CASSFMQNHEQFF. DNA of the CDR3: TGTGCCAGCAGCTTTATGCAGAACCATGAGCAGTTCTTC.

The chain carries TRBV27 and TRBJ2-7; D is ambiguous. CDR3 length: 15 residues. With 5 bases removed from V and 3 bases from J, the gap between germline ends came to 17 bases. The germline CDR1 and CDR2 sequences are MNHEY and SMNVEV (reference sequence). The CDR3 loop reads CASSPLAGSYYEQYF. The DNA of the CDR3 is TGTGCCAGCAGTCCCCTTGCAGGATCTTACTACGAGCAGTACTTC.

The chain has TRBV30 and TRBJ2-7, with D tentatively TRBD1 (5 bases). Germline CDR1 GTSNPN, CDR2 SVGIG (reference sequence). This CDR3 is 12 amino acids long. Trimming took off 2 bases at V and 3 bases at J, with 8 bases between the two ends. CDR3 coding DNA: TGTGCCTGGAGTTTTCAGGGCTACGAGCAGTACTTC. It yields the protein CAWSFQGYEQYF.

There are a few counts of this clonotype. The chain carries TRBV7-9 and TRBJ2-4; 8 positions agree with TRBD1. Germline V gene sequence: CDR1 SEHNR, CDR2 FQNEAQ (reference sequence). The CDR3 covers 14 residues. Germline trimming cut 4 bases from V and 5 bases from J; bases unmatched to any gene: 4. The CDR3 nucleotides are TGTGCCAGCAGCTACGCGGGACAGGAAAACATTCAGTACTTC. It translates to CASSYAGQENIQYF.

This clonotype was observed a handful of times. CDR3 sequence: CASSPGTVARNEQFF. CDR3 in DNA: TGTGCCAGCAGTCCGGGGACAGTGGCTAGGAATGAGCAGTTCTTC. The chain couples TRBV28 to TRBJ2-1; 7 nucleotides align to TRBD1. With V trimmed by 5 bases and J by 7 bases, 11 bases remained unmatched. From germline, CDR1 is MDHEN and CDR2 SYDVKM. This CDR3 comprises 15 residues.

V and J are TRBV4-2 and TRBJ2-3; D may correspond to TRBD1 or TRBD2 (5 bases each). This CDR3 region has 17 residues. The ends were cut back, 0 bases at V and 0 bases at J, with 13 bases in the middle. Germline CDR1 is LGHNA and CDR2 is YNFKEQ. The CDR3, as DNA: TGTGCCAGCAGCCAAGATCTAAGGGGACCTAGCACAGATACGCAGTATTTT. This gives the protein CASSQDLRGPSTDTQYF.

There are a few counts of this clonotype. The chain employs TRBV7-3 and TRBJ2-1; TRBD2 aligns across 8 bases. The CDR3 spans 18 residues. J was trimmed by 6 bases and V by 4 bases; bases with no gene match: 17. From germline, CDR1 is SGHTA and CDR2 FQGTGA. CDR3 nucleotide sequence: TGTGCCAGCAGCTCCCCCGGGGGGGGGACGGAGGGGGTCAATGAGCAGTTCTTC. Encoded protein: CASSSPGGGTEGVNEQFF.

Only a few counts were recorded for this clonotype. V is TRBV20-1 and J is TRBJ2-1; 8 bases fit TRBD2. The germline V gene encodes CDR1 DFQATT and CDR2 SNEGSKA (reference sequence). The V and J ends lost 5 bases and 7 bases, in that order; junction bases with no gene match: 10. CDR3 length: 14 amino acids. CDR3 residues: CSAPGLGPPNEQFF. As DNA, the CDR3 is TGCAGTGCTCCGGGACTAGGACCACCTAATGAGCAGTTCTTC.

The CDR3 here is CASSAQGQEKFF. The CDR3 DNA reads as TGTGCCAGCAGTGCCCAAGGACAGGAGAAGTTTTTT. The genes are TRBV6-1 and TRBJ1-4, with 7 bases identical to TRBD1. This CDR3 is 12 amino acids long. The V and J ends lost 4 bases and 16 bases, in that order; junction bases with no gene match: 9. CDR1 MNHNS and CDR2 SASEGT come from the germline V gene.

The chain couples TRBV18 to TRBJ1-1; 8 nucleotides agree with TRBD1. The trim removed 6 bases at V and 10 bases at J, leaving 13 bases unmatched. Germline assignment: CDR1 KGHSH and CDR2 LQKENI. The CDR3 loop spans 14 amino acids. CDR3 region: CASSGYRDRGRAFF. For the CDR3, the DNA is TGTGCCAGCTCCGGTTATAGAGACAGGGGACGAGCTTTCTTT.

This clonotype has ten or more counts. This chain's CDR3 is CASSPIGGRANEKLFF. The DNA of the CDR3 is TGTGCCAGCAGTCCCATCGGGGGCAGGGCTAATGAAAAACTGTTTTTT. The genes are TRBV12-3 or TRBV12-4 and TRBJ1-4, with D perhaps TRBD1 (6 bases). This CDR3 has 16 amino acids. The ends were cut back, 5 bases at V and 3 bases at J, with 16 bases in the middle.